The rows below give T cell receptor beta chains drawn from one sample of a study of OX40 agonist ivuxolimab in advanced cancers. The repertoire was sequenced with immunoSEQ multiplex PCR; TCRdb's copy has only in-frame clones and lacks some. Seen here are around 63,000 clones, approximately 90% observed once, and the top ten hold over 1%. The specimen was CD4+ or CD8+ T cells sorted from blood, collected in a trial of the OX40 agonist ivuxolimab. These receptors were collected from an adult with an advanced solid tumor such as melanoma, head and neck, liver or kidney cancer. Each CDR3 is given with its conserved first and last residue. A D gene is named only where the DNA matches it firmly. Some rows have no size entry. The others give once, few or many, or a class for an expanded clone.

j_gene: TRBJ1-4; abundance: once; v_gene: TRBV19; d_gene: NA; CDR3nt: TGTGCCAGTGGGCTCGACAGCGGGGGGGCTAATGAAAAACTGTTTTTT; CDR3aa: CASGLDSGGANEKLFF
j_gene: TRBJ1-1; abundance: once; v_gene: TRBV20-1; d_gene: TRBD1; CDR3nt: TGCAGGGGACAGGGAGGAACTGAAGCTTTCTTT; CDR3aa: CRGQGGTEAFF
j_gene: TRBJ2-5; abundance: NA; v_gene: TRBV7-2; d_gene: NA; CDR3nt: TGTGCCAGCAGCTTAGGGCTAGCGCAAGAGACCCAGTACTTC; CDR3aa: CASSLGLAQETQYF
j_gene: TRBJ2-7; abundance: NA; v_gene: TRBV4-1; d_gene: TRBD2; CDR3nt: TGCGCCAGCAGCCAACAGCCTAGCGGCGGTGGGTCATTCGAGCAGTACTTC; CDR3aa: CASSQQPSGGGSFEQYF
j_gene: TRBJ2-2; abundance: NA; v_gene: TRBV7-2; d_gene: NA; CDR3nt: TGTGCCAGCAGCCCAGACGGACTCCCAAACACCGGGGAGCTGTTTTTT; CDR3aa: CASSPDGLPNTGELFF
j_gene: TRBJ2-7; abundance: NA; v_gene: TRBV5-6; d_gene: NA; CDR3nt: TGTGCCAGCAGCTTTTTGTCCGGAGAGGGGTCCGAGCAGTACTTC; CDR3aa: CASSFLSGEGSEQYF
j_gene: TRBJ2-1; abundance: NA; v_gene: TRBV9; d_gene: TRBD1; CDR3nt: TGTGCCAGCAGCGTAGGCCCCGACAGGGCGGAGCAGTTCTTC; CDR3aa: CASSVGPDRAEQFF
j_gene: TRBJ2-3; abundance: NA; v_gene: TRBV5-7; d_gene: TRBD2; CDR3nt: TGTGCCAGCAGCTCTGGACTAGCGGGAGGGCCAGATACGCAGTATTTT; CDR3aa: CASSSGLAGGPDTQYF
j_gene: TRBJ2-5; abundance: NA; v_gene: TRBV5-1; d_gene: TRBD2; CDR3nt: TGCGCCAGCAGGACTAGCGCCCAAGAGACCCAGTACTTC; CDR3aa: CASRTSAQETQYF
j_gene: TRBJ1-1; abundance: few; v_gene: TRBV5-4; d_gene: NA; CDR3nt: TGTGCCAGCAGCTTGGGCGGGACGGATCAGGCTTTCTTT; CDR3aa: CASSLGGTDQAFF
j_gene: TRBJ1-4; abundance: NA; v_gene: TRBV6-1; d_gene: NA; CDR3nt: TGTGCCAGCAGTAAAGGAGCAGGAAATGAAAAACTGTTTTTT; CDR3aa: CASSKGAGNEKLFF
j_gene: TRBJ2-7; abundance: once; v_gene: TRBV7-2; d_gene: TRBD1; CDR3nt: TGTGCCAGCAGCCAACAGGGGGGAGACGAGCAGTACTTC; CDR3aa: CASSQQGGDEQYF
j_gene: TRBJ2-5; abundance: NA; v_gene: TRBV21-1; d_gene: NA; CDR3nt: TGTGCCAGCAGCAAAGAAGAACCGAGGTACCAAGAGACCCAGTACTTC; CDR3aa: CASSKEEPRYQETQYF
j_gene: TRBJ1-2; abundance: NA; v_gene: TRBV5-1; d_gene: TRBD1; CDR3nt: TGCGCCAGCGGGGGCGGGACAGATGTCGGCTACACCTTC; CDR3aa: CASGGGTDVGYTF
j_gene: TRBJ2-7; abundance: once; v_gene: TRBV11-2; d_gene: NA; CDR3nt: TGTGCCAGCAGCTTGGGTAGTCTGGGAACAGTCGAGCAGTACTTC; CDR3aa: CASSLGSLGTVEQYF
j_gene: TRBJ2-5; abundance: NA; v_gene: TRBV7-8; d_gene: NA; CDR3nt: TGTGCCAGCAGCTTAGTACAGGGTGGGACCCAGTACTTC; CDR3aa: CASSLVQGGTQYF
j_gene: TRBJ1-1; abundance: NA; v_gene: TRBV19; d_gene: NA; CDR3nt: TGTGCCAGCCGAACTCATACAGGACAGCAGGAAGCTTTCTTT; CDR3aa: CASRTHTGQQEAFF
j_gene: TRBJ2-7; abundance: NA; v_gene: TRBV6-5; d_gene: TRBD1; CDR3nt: TGTGCCAGCAGTTACCGGACAGGGTTCGGGTACGAGCAGTACTTC; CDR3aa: CASSYRTGFGYEQYF
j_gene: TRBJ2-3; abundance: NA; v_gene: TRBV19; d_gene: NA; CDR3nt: TGTGCCAGTACCCCTCTCACAGGGAACACAGATACGCAGTATTTT; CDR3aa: CASTPLTGNTDTQYF
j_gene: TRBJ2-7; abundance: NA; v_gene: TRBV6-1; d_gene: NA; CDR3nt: TGTGCCAGCAGTGAGTTTTCGGCCCTTATGAGCGAGCAGTACTTC; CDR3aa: CASSEFSALMSEQYF
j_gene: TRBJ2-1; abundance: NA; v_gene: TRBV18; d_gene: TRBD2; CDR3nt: TGTGCCAGCTCACCGACTAGCGGGAGGGCCCTCAGTGAGCAGTTCTTC; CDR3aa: CASSPTSGRALSEQFF
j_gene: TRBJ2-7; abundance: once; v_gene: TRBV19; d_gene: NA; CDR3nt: TGTGCCAGTAGTTCCTCCGGGACAACTAAACGTGAGCAGTACTTC; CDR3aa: CASSSSGTTKREQYF
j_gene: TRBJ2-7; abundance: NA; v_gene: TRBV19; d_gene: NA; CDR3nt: TGTGCCAGTAGGGGGGGACAGTCCTACGAGCAGTACTTC; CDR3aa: CASRGGQSYEQYF
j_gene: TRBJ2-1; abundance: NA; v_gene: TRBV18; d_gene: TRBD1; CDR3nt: TGTGCCAGCTCACCACAGTCCCAGGGGGCTGATGAGCAGTTCTTC; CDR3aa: CASSPQSQGADEQFF
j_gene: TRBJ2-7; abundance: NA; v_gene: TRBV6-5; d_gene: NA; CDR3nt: TGTGCCAGCAGTTACGCGACAGACGAGCAGTACTTC; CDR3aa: CASSYATDEQYF
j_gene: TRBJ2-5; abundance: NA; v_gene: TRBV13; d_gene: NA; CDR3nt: TGTGCCAGCAGCTTGCTAGCGACCAAGGAGGACCAGTACTTC; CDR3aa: CASSLLATKEDQYF
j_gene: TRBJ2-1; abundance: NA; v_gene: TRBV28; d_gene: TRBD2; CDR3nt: TGTGCCAGCAGCTATAGCGGGACTAGCTCCTACAATGAGCAGTTCTTC; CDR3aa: CASSYSGTSSYNEQFF
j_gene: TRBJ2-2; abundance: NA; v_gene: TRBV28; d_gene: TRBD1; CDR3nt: TGTGCCAGCAGTTTATCCTGGTCAGGGGGCAACACCGGGGAGCTGTTTTTT; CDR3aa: CASSLSWSGGNTGELFF
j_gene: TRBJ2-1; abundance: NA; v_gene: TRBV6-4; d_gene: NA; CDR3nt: TGTGCCAGCAGTGGACTACGTTCCTACAATGAGCAGTTCTTC; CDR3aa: CASSGLRSYNEQFF
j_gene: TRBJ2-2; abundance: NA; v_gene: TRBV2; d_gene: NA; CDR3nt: TGTGCCAGCAGTCCAGCTTCGAACACCGGGGAGCTGTTTTTT; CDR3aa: CASSPASNTGELFF
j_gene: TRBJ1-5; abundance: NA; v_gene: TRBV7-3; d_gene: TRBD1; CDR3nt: TGTGCCAGCAGCCGAGGGGGCGGGCAGCCCCAGCATTTT; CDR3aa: CASSRGGGQPQHF
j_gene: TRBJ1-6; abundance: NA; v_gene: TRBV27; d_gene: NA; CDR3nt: TGTGCCAGCCGAGAGGGGAATTCACCCCTCCACTTT; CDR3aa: CASREGNSPLHF
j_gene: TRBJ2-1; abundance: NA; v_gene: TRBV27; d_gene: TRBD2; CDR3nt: TGTGCCAGCAGCATAGGACTAGCGGGAAGGAATGAGCAGTTCTTC; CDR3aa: CASSIGLAGRNEQFF